Listed here are 9 T cell receptor beta chains from one sample, sequenced in a study of OX40 agonist ivuxolimab in advanced cancers. Sequencing was performed with immunoSEQ multiplex PCR; in TCRdb, only in-frame clones are kept and a portion is missing. Of 20,000 to 25,000 clones in the sample, 80% to 90% were seen once. This sample comprised CD4+ or CD8+ T cells sorted from blood, obtained in a trial of the OX40 agonist ivuxolimab. Every receptor here comes from an adult with an advanced solid tumor such as melanoma, head and neck, liver or kidney cancer.

The chain has TRBV28 and TRBJ1-5; 11 nucleotides match TRBD1. Germline V gene lookup returns CDR1 MDHEN and CDR2 SYDVKM. The ends lost 0 bases at V and 2 bases at J; junction bases unmatched: 3. The CDR3 has 17 residues. The CDR3 DNA sequence: TGTGCCAGCAGTTTATGGGACAGGGGGCTTCGCAATCAGCCCCAGCATTTT. It codes for CASSLWDRGLRNQPQHF.

V gene TRBV7-8 combines with J gene TRBJ2-5; the D gene is possibly TRBD1 (5 bases). Judging by the DNA end, TRBJ2-7 fits better; the J call may be wrong. The CDR3 spans 15 residues. From germline, CDR1 is SGHVS and CDR2 FQNEAQ. The CDR3 DNA is TGTGCCAGCAGCGGATATGGCAGGGACTCCTACGAGCAGTACTTC. Its protein product is CASSGYGRDSYEQYF.

A note on this clone: Here the CDR3 omits its conserved ending phenylalanine or tryptophan, so a read error is the likely source. It is unclear where the CDR3 begins or ends on the DNA, so no DNA is shown, and the CDR3 is as TCRdb lists it. The gene calls are TRBV1 and TRBJ1-2. TRBV1 constitutes a pseudogene. The CDR3 spans 16 amino acids, including both terminal residues. The CDR3 here is CTSSRRGCAKDLWLHL.

This clone was observed once. V usage is TRBV28 and J usage is TRBJ1-1; 7 bases map to TRBD1. Trimming cost V 3 bases and J 2 bases; bases outside gene matches: 6. There are 15 residues in the CDR3. The germline V gene has CDR1 MDHEN and CDR2 SYDVKM. The CDR3 sequence: CASSLTGTANTEAFF. In DNA, the CDR3 is TGTGCCAGCAGTTTGACCGGGACAGCCAACACTGAAGCTTTCTTT.

The V and J genes are TRBV29-1 and TRBJ1-2, with 7 bases identical to TRBD1. Germline V gene lookup returns CDR1 SQVTM and CDR2 ANQGSEA. This CDR3 spans 15 amino acids. V lost 1 base to trimming and J lost 7 bases; unmatched junction nucleotides: 12. The CDR3 reads CSVEGGDSWNGGYTF. The CDR3 nucleotides read TGCAGCGTTGAAGGTGGGGACAGTTGGAACGGTGGCTACACCTTC. Full variable domain (missing parts from reference TRBV29-1 and TRBJ1-2): SAVISQKPSRDICQRGTSLTIQCQVDSQVTMMFWYRQQPGQSLTLIATANQGSEATYESGFVIDKFPISRPNLTFSTLTVSNMSPEDSSIYLCSVEGGDSWNGGYTFGSGTRLTVV.

V usage is TRBV5-6 and J usage is TRBJ2-3; D is undetermined. The CDR3 sequence is 13 residues long. Germline V CDR1 and CDR2: SGHDT, YYEEEE. Trimming removed 6 bases from V and 6 bases from J, with 14 bases in between. The CDR3 sequence is CASTGSSTDTQYF. The CDR3, as DNA: TGTGCCAGCACCGGGTCTTCAACGGATACGCAGTATTTT. The variable domain in full, completed from reference TRBV5-6 and TRBJ2-3, reads DAGVTQSPTHLIKTRGQQVTLRCSPKSGHDTVSWYQQALGQGPQFIFQYYEEEERQRGNFPDRFSGHQFPNYSSELNVNALLLGDSALYLCASTGSSTDTQYFGPGTRLTVL.

The rearrangement uses TRBV9 and TRBJ1-1, with no clear D. There are 13 residues in the CDR3. V lost 4 bases and J lost 8, with 15 bases in between. Germline V gives CDR1 SGDLS, CDR2 YYNGEE. CDR3: CASSPTYPGEAFF. CDR3 nucleotides: TGTGCCAGCAGCCCAACTTACCCCGGCGAAGCTTTCTTT.

This chain joins TRBV5-8 and TRBJ1-1; no reliable D call. The V gene lost 0 bases and the J gene lost 1 base, with 4 bases spanning the gap. This CDR3 comprises 13 residues. Germline loops: CDR1 SGHTS, CDR2 YDEGEE. CDR3 region: CASSLDANTEAFF. The CDR3 nucleotides are TGTGCCAGCAGCTTGGACGCGAACACTGAAGCTTTCTTT.

CDR3 nucleotide sequence: TGTGCCAGTAGTATAGTAGGGGGTCGCACTGAAGCTTTCTTT. Encoded protein: CASSIVGGRTEAFF. V is TRBV19 and J is TRBJ1-1, with D possibly matching TRBD1 (6 bases). V was trimmed by 1 base and J by 4 bases, leaving 10 bases between them. From germline, CDR1 is LNHDA and CDR2 SQIVND (reference sequence). The CDR3 is 14 amino acids.